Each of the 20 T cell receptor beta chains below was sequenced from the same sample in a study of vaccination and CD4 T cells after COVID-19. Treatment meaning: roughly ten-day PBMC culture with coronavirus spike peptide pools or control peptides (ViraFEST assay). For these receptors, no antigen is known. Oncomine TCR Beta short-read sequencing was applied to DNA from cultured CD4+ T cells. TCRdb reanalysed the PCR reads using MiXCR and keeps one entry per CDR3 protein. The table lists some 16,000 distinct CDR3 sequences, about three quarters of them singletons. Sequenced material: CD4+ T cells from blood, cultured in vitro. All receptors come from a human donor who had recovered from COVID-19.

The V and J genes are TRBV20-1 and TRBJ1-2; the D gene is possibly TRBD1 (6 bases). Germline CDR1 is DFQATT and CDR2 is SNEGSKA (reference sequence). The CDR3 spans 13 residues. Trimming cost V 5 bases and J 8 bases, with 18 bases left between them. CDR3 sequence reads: CSAPSVSGEGYTF. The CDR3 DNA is TGCAGTGCTCCGTCGGTGTCAGGGGAAGGCTACACCTTC.

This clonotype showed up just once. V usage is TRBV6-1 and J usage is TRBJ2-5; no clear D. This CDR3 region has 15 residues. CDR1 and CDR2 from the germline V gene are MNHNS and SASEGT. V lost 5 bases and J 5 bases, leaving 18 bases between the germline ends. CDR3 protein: CASSPRGPTEETQYF. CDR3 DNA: TGTGCCAGCAGTCCCCGAGGACCCACTGAGGAGACCCAGTACTTC.

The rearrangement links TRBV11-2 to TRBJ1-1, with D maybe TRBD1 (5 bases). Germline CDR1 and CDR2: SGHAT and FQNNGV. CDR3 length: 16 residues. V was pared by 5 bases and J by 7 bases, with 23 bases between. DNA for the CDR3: TGTGCCAGCAGCCGGGTGAGGGGCGCACAGTGGAGTGAAGCTTTCTTT. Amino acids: CASSRVRGAQWSEAFF.

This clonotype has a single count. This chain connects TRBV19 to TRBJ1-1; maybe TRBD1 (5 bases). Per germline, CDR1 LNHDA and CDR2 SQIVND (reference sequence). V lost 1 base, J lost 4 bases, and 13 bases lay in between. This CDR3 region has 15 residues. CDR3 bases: TGTGCCAGTAGTATAGGGAGGCAGGGCGGCACTGAAGCTTTCTTT. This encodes CASSIGRQGGTEAFF.

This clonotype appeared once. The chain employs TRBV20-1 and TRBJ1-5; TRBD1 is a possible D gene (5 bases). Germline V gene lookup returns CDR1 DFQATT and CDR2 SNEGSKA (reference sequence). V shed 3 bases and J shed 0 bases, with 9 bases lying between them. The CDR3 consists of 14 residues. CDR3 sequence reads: CSASPRDSNQPQHF. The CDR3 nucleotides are TGCAGTGCTAGTCCCAGGGATAGCAATCAGCCCCAGCATTTT.

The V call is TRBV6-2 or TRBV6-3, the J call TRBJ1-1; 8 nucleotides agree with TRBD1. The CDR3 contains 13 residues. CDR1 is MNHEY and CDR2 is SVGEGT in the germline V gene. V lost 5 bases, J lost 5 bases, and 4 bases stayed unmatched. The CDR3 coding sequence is TGTGCCAGCAGTCGGGACAGGAGGACTGAAGCTTTCTTT. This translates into CASSRDRRTEAFF.

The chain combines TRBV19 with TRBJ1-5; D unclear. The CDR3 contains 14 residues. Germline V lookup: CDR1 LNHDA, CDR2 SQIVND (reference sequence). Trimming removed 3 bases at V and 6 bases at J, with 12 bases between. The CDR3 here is CASSIVPTSQPQHF. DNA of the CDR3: TGTGCCAGTAGTATCGTCCCCACAAGTCAGCCCCAGCATTTT.

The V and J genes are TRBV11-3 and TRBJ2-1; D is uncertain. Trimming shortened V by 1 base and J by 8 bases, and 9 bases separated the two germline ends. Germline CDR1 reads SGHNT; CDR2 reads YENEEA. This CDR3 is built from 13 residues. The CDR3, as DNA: TGTGCCAGCAGCTTAGTGCCCCTCGATGAGCAGTTCTTC. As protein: CASSLVPLDEQFF.

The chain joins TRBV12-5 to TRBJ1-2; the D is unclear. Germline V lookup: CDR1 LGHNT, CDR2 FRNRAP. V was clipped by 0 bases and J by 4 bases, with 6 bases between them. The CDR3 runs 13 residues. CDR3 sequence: CASGLVPPYGYTF. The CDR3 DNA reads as TGTGCTAGTGGTTTGGTACCCCCCTATGGCTACACCTTC. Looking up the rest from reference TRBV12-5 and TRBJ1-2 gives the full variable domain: DARVTQTPRHKVTEMGQEVTMRCQPILGHNTVFWYRQTMMQGLELLAYFRNRAPLDDSGMPKDRFSAEMPDATLATLKIQPSEPRDSAVYFCASGLVPPYGYTFGSGTRLTVV.

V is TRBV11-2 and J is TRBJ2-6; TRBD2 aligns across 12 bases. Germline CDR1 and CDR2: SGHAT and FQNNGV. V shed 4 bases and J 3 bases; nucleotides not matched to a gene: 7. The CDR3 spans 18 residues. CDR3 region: CASSSGLAGPRGANVLTF. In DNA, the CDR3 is TGTGCCAGCAGCTCCGGACTAGCGGGGCCCCGTGGGGCCAACGTCCTGACTTTC.

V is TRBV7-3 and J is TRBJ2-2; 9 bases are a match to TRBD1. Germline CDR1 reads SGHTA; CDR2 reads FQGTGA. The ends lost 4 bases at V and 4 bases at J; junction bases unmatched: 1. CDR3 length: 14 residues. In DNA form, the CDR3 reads TGTGCCAGCAGCTCACAGGGGGCCACCGGGGAGCTGTTTTTT. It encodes CASSSQGATGELFF.

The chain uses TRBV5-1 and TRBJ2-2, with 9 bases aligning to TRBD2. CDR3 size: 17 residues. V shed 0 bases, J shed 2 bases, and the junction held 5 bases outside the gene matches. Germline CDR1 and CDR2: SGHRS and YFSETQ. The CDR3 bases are TGCGCCAGCAGCTTGGAGTCGGGACTAGCAAACACCGGGGAGCTGTTTTTT. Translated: CASSLESGLANTGELFF.

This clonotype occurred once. The chain's CDR3 is CASSSAYQETQYF. CDR3 coding DNA: TGTGCCAGCAGTTCTGCATACCAAGAGACCCAGTACTTC. V usage is TRBV27 and J usage is TRBJ2-5; D is uncertain. V lost 4 bases to trimming and J lost 0 bases, with 6 bases between them. CDR3 length: 13 residues. Germline CDR1 and CDR2: MNHEY and SMNVEV (reference sequence).

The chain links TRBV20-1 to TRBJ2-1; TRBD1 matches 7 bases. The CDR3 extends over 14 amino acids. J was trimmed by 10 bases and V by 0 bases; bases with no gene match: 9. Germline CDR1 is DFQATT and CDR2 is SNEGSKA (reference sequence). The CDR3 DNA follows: TGCAGTGCTAGAGATAGGGGGCGGACTGGCGAGCAGTTCTTC. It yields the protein CSARDRGRTGEQFF.

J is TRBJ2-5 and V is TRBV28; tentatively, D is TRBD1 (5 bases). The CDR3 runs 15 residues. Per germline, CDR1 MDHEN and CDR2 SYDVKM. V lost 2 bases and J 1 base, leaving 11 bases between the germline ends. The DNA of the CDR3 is TGTGCCAGCAGTTTAGTAACAGGCCGCCAAGAGACCCAGTACTTC. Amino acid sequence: CASSLVTGRQETQYF.

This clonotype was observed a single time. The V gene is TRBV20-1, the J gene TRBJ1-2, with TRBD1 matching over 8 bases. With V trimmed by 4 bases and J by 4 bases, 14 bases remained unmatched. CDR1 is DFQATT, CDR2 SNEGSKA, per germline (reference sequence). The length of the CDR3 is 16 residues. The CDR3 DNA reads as TGCAGTGCTACCTATGGGGCAGGGGGCGCGTTCTATGGCTACACCTTC. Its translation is CSATYGAGGAFYGYTF.

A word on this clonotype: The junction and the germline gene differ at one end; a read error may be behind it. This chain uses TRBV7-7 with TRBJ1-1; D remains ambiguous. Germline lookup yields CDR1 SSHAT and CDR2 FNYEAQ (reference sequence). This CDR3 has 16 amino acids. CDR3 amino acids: CASSPRHPPSHTEAFF. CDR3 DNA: TGTGCTAGCAGCCCCCGGCACCCCCCAAGCCACACTGAAGCTTTCTTT.

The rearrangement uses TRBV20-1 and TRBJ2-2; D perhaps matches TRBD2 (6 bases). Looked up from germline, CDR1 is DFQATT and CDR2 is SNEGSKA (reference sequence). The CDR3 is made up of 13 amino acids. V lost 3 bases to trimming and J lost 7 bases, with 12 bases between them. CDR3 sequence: CSARRGLGGELFF. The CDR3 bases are TGCAGTGCTAGGCGGGGCTTGGGCGGGGAGCTGTTTTTT.

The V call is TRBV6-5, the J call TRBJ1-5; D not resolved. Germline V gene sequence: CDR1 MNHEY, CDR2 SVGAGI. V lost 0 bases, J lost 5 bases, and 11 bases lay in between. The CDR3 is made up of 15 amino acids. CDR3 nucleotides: TGTGCCAGCAGTTACTCGAACGGGTTGGATCAGCCCCAGCATTTT. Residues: CASSYSNGLDQPQHF.

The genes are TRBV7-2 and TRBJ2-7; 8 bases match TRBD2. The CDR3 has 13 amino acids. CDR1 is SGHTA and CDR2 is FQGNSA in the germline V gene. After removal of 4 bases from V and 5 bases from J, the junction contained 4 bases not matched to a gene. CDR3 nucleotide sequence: TGTGCCAGCAGCTCCAGCGGGGGCCACGAGCAGTACTTC. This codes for CASSSSGGHEQYF.